A selection of T cell receptor beta chains follows, all from one sample in a study of Ad26.COV2.S vaccination and SARS-CoV-2 variants. The repertoire was sequenced with immunoSEQ multiplex PCR; TCRdb's copy has only in-frame clones and lacks some. The top ten hold under 3.5% of the sample, which has fewer than 400,000 clones, 88% seen once. The sequencing here drew on peripheral blood, taken in a trial of Ad26.COV2.S vaccine versus placebo. These receptors all come from a person between 18 and 60 years old who received the Ad26.COV2.S COVID-19 vaccine or a placebo. The conserved cysteine and the conserved F or W are not part of the CDR3 here. Each record gives: CDR3 length, J gene, V gene, CDR3 protein.

length: 12
J: TRBJ1-1
V: TRBV5-1
CDR3: ASSPYGENAEAF

length: 11
J: TRBJ1-1
V: TRBV6-5
CDR3: ATLRGVDTEAF

length: 11
J: TRBJ1-2
V: TRBV24-1
CDR3: ATSDTTGYGYT

length: 13
J: TRBJ1-2
V: TRBV5-4
CDR3: ASSSPRDRGKGYT

length: 13
J: TRBJ2-6
V: TRBV2
CDR3: ASGKKSSGANVLT

length: 12
J: TRBJ2-1
V: TRBV6-4
CDR3: ASSRLAGYNEQF

length: 13
J: TRBJ1-1
V: TRBV10-3
CDR3: AISEGGQGVGEAF

length: 16
J: TRBJ2-7
V: TRBV27
CDR3: ASSLFQPTHLLYDKQY

length: 12
J: TRBJ2-7
V: TRBV7-6
CDR3: ASSVLSGAYEQY

length: 13
J: TRBJ2-3
V: TRBV27
CDR3: ASSLLLGHTDTQY

length: 9
J: TRBJ1-2
V: TRBV12-3/TRBV12-4
CDR3: ASSGGYGYT

length: 13
J: TRBJ1-1
V: TRBV18
CDR3: ASSLGNRVNTEAF

length: 11
J: TRBJ1-5
V: TRBV30
CDR3: AWSVQGHQPQH

length: 11
J: TRBJ1-2
V: TRBV11-2
CDR3: ASRREGDYGYT

length: 13
J: TRBJ1-6
V: TRBV6-1
CDR3: ASSDVFGDDSPLH

length: 11
J: TRBJ1-1
V: TRBV2
CDR3: ASSGGTPTEAF

length: 13
J: TRBJ2-7
V: TRBV19
CDR3: ASSIGLAEVYEQY

length: 13
J: TRBJ2-1
V: TRBV5-5
CDR3: ASSLGTSSYNEQF

length: 13
J: TRBJ2-5
V: TRBV5-4
CDR3: ASSLMGLGQETQY

length: 13
J: TRBJ1-2
V: TRBV6-5
CDR3: ASRSPPGTGEGYT

length: 13
J: TRBJ1-2
V: TRBV19
CDR3: ASSIPTDSRNGYT

length: 13
J: TRBJ2-1
V: TRBV7-8
CDR3: ASSPHRDRGNEQF

length: 18
J: TRBJ2-1
V: TRBV4-3
CDR3: ASSQEGGTSGAPGGNEQF

length: 9
J: TRBJ1-1
V: TRBV19
CDR3: ASSIELNAF

length: 13
J: TRBJ1-6
V: TRBV5-3
CDR3: ARSIAGTGSSPLH

length: 14
J: TRBJ2-3
V: TRBV9
CDR3: ASSPRFGQGTDTQY

length: 13
J: TRBJ1-5
V: TRBV6-5
CDR3: ASQDLGLSNQPQH

length: 17
J: TRBJ1-5
V: TRBV4-1
CDR3: ASSHTRSPGGYSNQPQH

length: 12
J: TRBJ1-5
V: TRBV10-1
CDR3: ASSEGYSNQPQH

length: 12
J: TRBJ1-4
V: TRBV7-2
CDR3: ASNRRGGSEKLF

length: 11
J: TRBJ2-5
V: TRBV27
CDR3: ASRRTSGETQY

length: 11
J: TRBJ1-6
V: TRBV4-1
CDR3: ASSPTGMAPLH

length: 13
J: TRBJ1-3
V: TRBV3-1/TRBV3-2
CDR3: ASSQNRVSGNTIY

length: 13
J: TRBJ2-7
V: TRBV2
CDR3: ASTFQDRGFYEQY

length: 14
J: TRBJ1-3
V: TRBV6-1
CDR3: ASSESPTSSGNTIY

length: 13
J: TRBJ1-4
V: TRBV6-5
CDR3: ASSLTGTTNEKLF

length: 14
J: TRBJ1-2
V: TRBV2
CDR3: ASSEALGRRGYGYT

length: 15
J: TRBJ2-5
V: TRBV7-9
CDR3: ASSSRLAGALWETQY

length: 12
J: TRBJ1-5
V: TRBV30
CDR3: AWSGGPAGQPQH

length: 12
J: TRBJ1-2
V: TRBV3-1/TRBV3-2
CDR3: ASSQDLGLGGYT

length: 13
J: TRBJ1-2
V: TRBV11-2
CDR3: ASSGLQGKDYGYT

length: 16
J: TRBJ1-1
V: TRBV18
CDR3: ASSPPGLKVGMNTEAF

length: 11
J: TRBJ2-2
V: TRBV19
CDR3: ASSLGHTGELF

length: 12
J: TRBJ2-7
V: TRBV13
CDR3: ASSTYGGSYEQY

length: 12
J: TRBJ2-6
V: TRBV2
CDR3: ASSIVSGANVLT

length: 12
J: TRBJ1-5
V: TRBV4-1
CDR3: ASSHTGVNQPQH

length: 13
J: TRBJ1-1
V: TRBV7-7
CDR3: ASSSIGRGNTEAF

length: 11
J: TRBJ1-1
V: TRBV3-1/TRBV3-2
CDR3: ASSQRQGFEAF

length: 15
J: TRBJ2-7
V: TRBV4-3
CDR3: ASSQDWGQGEFYEQY

length: 12
J: TRBJ1-2
V: TRBV4-3
CDR3: ASSQEGQGQGYT

length: 12
J: TRBJ1-5
V: TRBV27
CDR3: ASSLTSRYQPQH

length: 13
J: TRBJ2-7
V: TRBV5-1
CDR3: ASSLVPGESYEQY

length: 13
J: TRBJ2-1
V: TRBV5-1
CDR3: ASSLVGGAYNEQF